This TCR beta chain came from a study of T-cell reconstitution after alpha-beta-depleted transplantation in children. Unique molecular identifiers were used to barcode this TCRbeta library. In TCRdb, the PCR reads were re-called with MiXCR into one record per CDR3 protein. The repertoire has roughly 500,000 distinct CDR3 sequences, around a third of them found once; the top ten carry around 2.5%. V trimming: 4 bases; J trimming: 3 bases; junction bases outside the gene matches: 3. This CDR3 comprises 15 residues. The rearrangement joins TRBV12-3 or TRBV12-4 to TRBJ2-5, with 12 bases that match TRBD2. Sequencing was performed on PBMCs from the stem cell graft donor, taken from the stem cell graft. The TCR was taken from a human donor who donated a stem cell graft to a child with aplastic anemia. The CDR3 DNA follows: TGTGCCAGCAGTTGGACTAGCGGGAATAAAGAGACCCAGTACTTC. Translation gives CASSWTSGNKETQYF.